This TCR beta chain derives from a study of T cell repertoires in breast cancer (dated by TCRdb to between 2015 and 2016). The study in broad terms: The study profiled tumors, lymph nodes and peripheral blood lymphocytes from breast cancer patients, plus peripheral blood from healthy control donors. The majority of the 21 patient tumors analyzed for shared TCRs were ER+/PR+. The controls were nine healthy donors whose age range was similar to that of the patients. On average, sequencing produced roughly 470,000 sequences per sample and 8 to 10 reads per input cell. Because breast cancer has a low mutational burden and rarely has common mutations, the study reasoned that TCRs shared between breast cancer patients would target shared antigens. After being minced and digested with Liberase and DNase, tumors and tumor-involved lymph nodes were passed through 70-um and 40-um filters. Tumor-free lymph nodes were processed without enzymatic digestion, and Ficoll was used to separate blood samples.

The CDR1 and CDR2 encoded by the germline V gene (reference sequence) are LNHNV and YYDKDF. The CDR3 measures 14 amino acids from cysteine to phenylalanine. The read is trimmed to its CDR3 DNA, 42 bases read in frame from base 1. To analyze paired alpha-beta TCRs of CD8+ T cells, the study used an expanded emulsion RT-PCR method with primers covering all TCR V genes. CD8+ T cells were isolated with a CD8 positive selection kit and incubated overnight in roughly 9.1 IU/mL IL-2 before emulsion RT-PCR. What the authors observed across the whole study: Because transcript abundance and primer differences skewed clone recovery, emulsion RT-PCR was regarded as qualitative rather than quantitative. Discarding singleton TCRs and sampling only part of each tumor may have missed genuine antitumor clones. Compared with tumor-free nodes, tumor-involved sentinel lymph nodes shared about fourfold more TCRs with matched tumor repertoires (around 8% versus 2.1%). TRBV7 predominated among shared TCRs, which may reflect tumor recognition or a mispriming bias from eight TRBV7 primers. Possible tumor specificity was suggested for approximately 17 TCR pairs that were shared across seven or more patient tumors yet rarely found in control blood. Shared TCRs were encoded by various nucleotide sequences, which suggests selection and expansion based on antigen.

This clonotype was detected only once. Its cognate antigen has yet to be identified. At one boundary the junction diverges from the germline segment, which might be a read error. The library was built by means of emulsion pairing. Unpaired genes were suppressed in a second nested PCR with blocking oligos, after which Illumina adaptors and barcodes were added in a third nested PCR. Each emulsion RT-PCR master mix contained about 4,500-280,000 T cells, with C-region, Stepout and V-region primers. The Micellula Emulsion and Purification Kit was used to generate emulsions, and Qiagen OneStep RT-PCR reagents were used for RT-PCR. Pooled libraries were sequenced with paired-end 2 x 250 reads on an Illumina MiSeq. Regarding the original processing steps: Read pairs were joined in Galaxy and clipped at the engineered overlap into separate alpha and beta files; unclipped reads were discarded. Alpha-beta pairs were assigned with CompleteTCR, a MiTCR-based pipeline that links chains sharing read cluster identifiers using an R script. TCR sequences seen only once, which were about 1-3.2%, were removed as potential sequencing errors. The raw public reads went through TCRdb reprocessing: fastp at Q25, MiXCR clone calling, in-frame beta chains kept. Each CDR3 protein appears once, grouped with its most common genes and DNA. TCRdb assigned the V and J calls; the authors' analysis was not used. In all, the sample holds roughly 40,000 distinct CDR3 sequences, and about 50% of those were seen once. The ten largest clones represent approximately 57% of the sample.

The sequence derives from a pool of human donors with breast cancer or a healthy control (not recorded which). Sequencing was carried out using CD8+ T cells. Recombination linked TRBV15 to TRBJ1-1; the D gene cannot be resolved reliably. The CDR3 loop reads CATSSLGGIPEASF. The DNA reads TGTGCCACCAGCTCTCTAGGAGGGATCCCTGAAGCTTCCTTT. Reference TRBV15 and TRBJ1-1 genes cover what lies past the CDR3, so the full variable domain is DAMVIQNPRYQVTQFGKPVTLSCSQTLNHNVMYWYQQKSSQAPKLLFHYYDKDFNNEADTPDNFQSRRPNTSFCFLDIRSPGLGDTAMYLCATSSLGGIPEASFGQGTRLTVV.